The 27 T cell receptor beta chains listed next were all sequenced from one sample in a study of shared clonotypes between healthy human individuals. Profiled with immunoSEQ multiplex PCR; TCRdb holds only in-frame clones, not every one. The table includes around 1.1 million clones, around 77% detected once. Sequenced material: memory CD4+ T cells from PBMCs. Subset of the sample: CD45RA-negative fraction. These TCRs come from a man between 18 and 29 years old in good health. Some clones in this sample may be carry-over from other donors' samples.

The count of this clone is one. The rearrangement joins TRBV18 to TRBJ2-7, with a weak D call TRBD2 (5 bases). The V gene lost 4 bases and the J gene lost 0 bases, with 10 bases spanning the gap. From germline, CDR1 is KGHSH and CDR2 LQKENI. The CDR3 has 14 amino acids. The CDR3 DNA sequence: TGTGCCAGCTCACTACTAGTGGCCTCCTACGAGCAGTACTTC. Translating gives CASSLLVASYEQYF. The full variable domain, its missing parts supplied by reference TRBV18 and TRBJ2-7, is NAGVMQNPRHLVRRRGQEARLRCSPMKGHSHVYWYRQLPEEGLKFMVYLQKENIIDESGMPKERFSAEFPKEGPSILRIQQVVRGDSAAYFCASSLLVASYEQYFGPGTRLTVT.

The chain joins TRBV7-9 to TRBJ1-3; the D gene is possibly TRBD1 (6 bases). Germline CDR1 and CDR2: SEHNR and FQNEAQ (reference sequence). The CDR3 length is 14 residues. V was clipped by 4 bases and J by 3 bases, with 10 bases between them. The CDR3 nucleotides read TGTGCCAGCAGCTCGCTACAGGGTGGAAACACCATATATTTT. This translates into CASSSLQGGNTIYF.

The chain has TRBV30 and TRBJ1-1; no reliable D call. V shed 2 bases and J shed 2 bases, with 6 bases lying between them. The CDR3 contains 12 residues. Germline lookup yields CDR1 GTSNPN and CDR2 SVGIG (reference sequence). CDR3 DNA sequence: TGTGCCTGGAGTCCCCCTAACACTGAAGCTTTCTTT. It translates to CAWSPPNTEAFF.

The chain combines TRBV29-1 with TRBJ1-2; D perhaps matches TRBD1 (5 bases). Between the trimmed V and J ends, which lost 4 bases and 8 bases, there was a span of 11 bases. Germline CDR1 SQVTM, CDR2 ANQGSEA. The length of the CDR3 is 11 residues. The chain's CDR3 is CSVGGAPGYTF. Written as DNA, the CDR3 is TGCAGCGTTGGCGGGGCCCCAGGCTACACCTTC.

This chain uses TRBV5-4 with TRBJ2-5; 9 bases match TRBD1. CDR3 length: 16 amino acids. J was trimmed by 4 bases and V by 4 bases; bases with no gene match: 11. Germline loops: CDR1 SGHNT, CDR2 YYREEE (reference sequence). CDR3 nucleotide sequence: TGTGCCAGCAGCCCGAATAGGAGACAGGGGGTAGAGACCCAGTACTTC. Translated: CASSPNRRQGVETQYF.

The chain joins TRBV18 to TRBJ2-3; 8 bases are a match to TRBD2. Per the germline V gene, CDR1 is KGHSH and CDR2 is LQKENI. The CDR3 length is 16 residues. V shed 1 base and J 1 base; nucleotides not matched to a gene: 4. In DNA, the CDR3 is TGTGCCAGCTCACCACAAAGAGCGGGAGGCACAGATACGCAGTATTTT. Amino acids: CASSPQRAGGTDTQYF.

The chain uses TRBV12-1 and TRBJ2-7. TRBV12-1 is labeled a pseudogene. The CDR3 sequence is 12 residues long. The CDR3 DNA reads TGTGCCAGCAGCTGCGGAGGGGGCGAGCAGTACTTC. Protein sequence: CASSCGGGEQYF.

The J gene is TRBJ2-5, the V gene TRBV5-1, with a weak D call TRBD2 (6 bases). Germline V gives CDR1 SGHRS, CDR2 YFSETQ. V was trimmed by 0 bases and J by 5 bases, leaving 17 bases between them. The CDR3 has 16 amino acids. The CDR3 region has the DNA TGCGCCAGCAGCTTGGGGCTAGGAGGGTCGCGTGAGACCCAGTACTTC. Its translation: CASSLGLGGSRETQYF.

The CDR3 protein is CASSWEGWPSNEQFF. The CDR3 coding sequence is TGTGCCAGCAGCTGGGAAGGGTGGCCCTCCAATGAGCAGTTCTTC. V usage is TRBV7-9 and J usage is TRBJ2-1, with D hard to call. Germline V gene sequence: CDR1 SEHNR, CDR2 FQNEAQ (reference sequence). This CDR3 contains 15 residues. Trimming shortened V by 4 bases and J by 6 bases, and 16 bases separated the two germline ends.

V usage is TRBV7-3 and J usage is TRBJ2-1; D is uncertain. Per the germline V gene, CDR1 is SGHTA and CDR2 is FQGTGA. This CDR3 is built from 12 residues. Trimming stripped 5 bases from V and 1 base from J, with 3 bases between. CDR3 sequence: CASSISYNEQFF. CDR3 bases: TGTGCCAGCAGCATTTCCTACAATGAGCAGTTCTTC.

Notes on this clone: With a far larger clone one base away, a read error is the likely cause. The chain links TRBV19 to TRBJ1-2; no clear D gene. The germline CDR1 and CDR2 sequences are LNHDA and SQIVND (reference sequence). Trimming pared 5 bases from V and 4 bases from J, leaving 2 bases between. The length of the CDR3 is 10 residues. The CDR3 here is CASSRYGYTF. DNA of the CDR3: TGTGCCAGTAGTCGCTATGGCTACACCTTC. The variable domain in full, with the rest retrieved from reference TRBV19 and TRBJ1-2, is DGGITQSPKYLFRKEGQNVTLSCEQNLNHDAMYWYRQDPGQGLRLIYYSQIVNDFQKGDIAEGYSVSREKKESFPLTVTSAQKNPTAFYLCASSRYGYTFGSGTRLTVV.

CDR3 sequence reads: CASSLGYEQYF. CDR3 coding DNA: TGTGCCTCATCTCTCGGCTACGAGCAGTACTTC. The chain joins TRBV10-3 to TRBJ2-7, with D unclear. CDR1 and CDR2 from the germline V gene are ENHRY and SYGVKD. Trimming removed 11 bases from V and 3 bases from J, with 11 bases in between. This CDR3 is built from 11 residues.

This chain connects TRBV7-9 to TRBJ1-1; D may be TRBD1 (5 bases). The CDR3 spans 13 residues. V was pared by 5 bases and J by 5 bases, with 12 bases between. Germline values: CDR1 SEHNR, CDR2 FQNEAQ (reference sequence). The CDR3 DNA sequence: TGTGCCAGCAGCCCCCAGGAGGGGACTGAAGCTTTCTTT. It specifies CASSPQEGTEAFF.

The J gene is TRBJ2-3, the V gene TRBV5-4; the match to TRBD2 covers 16 bases. The junction had 7 bases not matched to a gene; V was cut back by 4 bases and J by 11 bases. The CDR3 runs 15 residues. CDR1 and CDR2 from the germline V gene are SGHNT and YYREEE (reference sequence). The DNA of the CDR3 is TGTGCCAGCAGCCACGGGACTAGCGGGGGGGGTAAGCAGTATTTT. It codes for CASSHGTSGGGKQYF.

This rearrangement joins TRBV9 to TRBJ2-5, with 8 bases aligning to TRBD1. Germline CDR1 and CDR2: SGDLS and YYNGEE. The CDR3 contains 14 residues. J gave up 4 bases and V 0 bases, and 2 bases lay outside the gene matches. CDR3 sequence reads: CASSVDRGVETQYF. As DNA, the CDR3 is TGTGCCAGCAGCGTAGACAGGGGGGTAGAGACCCAGTACTTC.

This clone was found a few times. A far more abundant clone sits one base away, making this likely a read error. The same CDR3 is also encoded by other DNA sequences in this sample. The V and J genes are TRBV5-1 and TRBJ2-7, with a weak D call TRBD1 (6 bases). Germline values: CDR1 SGHRS, CDR2 YFSETQ. This CDR3 comprises 14 residues. The V end lost 0 bases, the J end lost 0 bases, and 7 bases lay between the germline ends. This chain's CDR3 is CASSLGTDSYEQYF. The CDR3 DNA is TGCGCCAGCAGCTTGGGGACAGACTCCTACGAGCAGTACTTC.

The chain recombines TRBV27 with TRBJ1-2; 7 nucleotides align to TRBD1. The germline CDR1 and CDR2 sequences are MNHEY and SMNVEV (reference sequence). The CDR3 is 13 amino acids. V gave up 6 bases and J gave up 8 bases; unmatched junction bases: 9. The CDR3 region is CASRTTGAGGYTF. The DNA for the CDR3 is TGTGCCAGCAGAACAACAGGGGCGGGAGGCTACACCTTC.

Here the CDR3 DNA reads TGTGCCAGCAGACGAAACAGGGTCTCCTACAATGAGCAGTTCTTC. It translates to CASRRNRVSYNEQFF. V and J are TRBV11-2 and TRBJ2-1, with D possibly matching TRBD1 (6 bases). CDR1 is SGHAT, CDR2 FQNNGV, per germline. CDR3 length equals 15 residues. V gave up 6 bases and J gave up 0 bases, with 12 bases separating them.

This clone appeared once. This sequence joins TRBV18 and TRBJ1-5; D not certain. V was shortened by 3 bases and J by 5 bases, with 11 bases between the two germline ends. CDR1 and CDR2 from the germline V gene are KGHSH and LQKENI. The CDR3 extends over 14 amino acids. The CDR3 DNA sequence: TGTGCCAGCTCACCGACGTCTGGGGATCAGCCCCAGCATTTT. Amino acid sequence: CASSPTSGDQPQHF.

This chain links TRBV10-3 with TRBJ2-3; D possibly uses TRBD1 or TRBD2 (5 bases each). Trimming removed 10 bases at V and 4 bases at J, with 21 bases between. CDR3 size: 15 residues. Germline V gene lookup returns CDR1 ENHRY and CDR2 SYGVKD. The CDR3 spells CAKATRDPAPDTQYF. The CDR3 DNA reads as TGTGCCAAGGCGACCCGGGACCCAGCGCCAGATACGCAGTATTTT.

The chain recombines TRBV4-2 with TRBJ2-3; D may be TRBD1 (6 bases). The CDR3 consists of 15 residues. Germline CDR1 reads LGHNA; CDR2 reads YNFKEQ. Trimming stripped 0 bases from V and 0 bases from J, with 7 bases between. The DNA for the CDR3 is TGTGCCAGCAGCCAAGAGCAGGGGAGCACAGATACGCAGTATTTT. It encodes CASSQEQGSTDTQYF.

This clone appeared a single time. One end of the junction fails to match germline, which may point to a read error. The chain uses TRBV4-1 and TRBJ2-5; D not resolved. The germline CDR1 and CDR2 sequences are MGHRA and YSYEKL. This CDR3 is 15 amino acids long. The DNA for the CDR3 is TGCGCCAGCAGCCAAGGGGTTGGGCGACAAGAGACTCAGTACTTC. This sequence encodes CASSQGVGRQETQYF.

J is TRBJ2-3 and V is TRBV6-1; D remains ambiguous. The CDR3 sequence is 14 residues long. CDR1 and CDR2 (germline): MNHNS, SASEGT. Trimming took off 6 bases at V and 1 base at J, with 11 bases between the two ends. In DNA, the CDR3 is TGTGCCAGCAGACCTCAGACGGGCACAGATACGCAGTATTTT. This translates into CASRPQTGTDTQYF.

In this sample, this clone turned up once. The rearrangement joins TRBV5-4 to TRBJ2-7; 8 bases map to TRBD2. This CDR3 has 17 amino acids. Germline-derived CDR1 and CDR2 are SGHNT and YYREEE (reference sequence). V lost 3 bases, J lost 6 bases, and 17 bases stayed unmatched. This CDR3 reads CASSSAPSGSSFGEQYF. CDR3 coding DNA: TGTGCCAGCAGCTCTGCCCCAAGCGGGAGTTCGTTTGGCGAGCAGTACTTC.

This chain links TRBV6-5 with TRBJ1-6, with D hard to call. Germline CDR1 is MNHEY and CDR2 is SVGAGI. The CDR3 contains 15 residues. The germline V and J ends were trimmed by 6 bases and 5 bases, with 14 bases remaining between them. This chain's CDR3 is CASSSVRLDNSPLHF. Here the CDR3 DNA reads TGTGCCAGCAGCAGTGTGCGTTTGGATAATTCACCCCTCCACTTT.

This rearrangement joins TRBV14 to TRBJ2-1; 13 bases fit TRBD2. CDR3 length: 17 amino acids. Germline V gene lookup returns CDR1 SGHDN and CDR2 FVKESK. The trim removed 4 bases at V and 6 bases at J, leaving 9 bases unmatched. The CDR3 region is CASSRLAGGQWGNEQFF. CDR3 sequence (DNA): TGTGCCAGCAGCCGACTAGCGGGAGGCCAATGGGGCAATGAGCAGTTCTTC.

V usage is TRBV19 and J usage is TRBJ1-5; D not resolved. This CDR3 is built from 14 residues. The ends were cut back, 3 bases at V and 2 bases at J, with 8 bases in the middle. Germline V gene lookup returns CDR1 LNHDA and CDR2 SQIVND (reference sequence). The CDR3 reads CASSIPGGNQPQHF. CDR3 DNA: TGTGCCAGTAGTATTCCGGGAGGCAATCAGCCCCAGCATTTT.